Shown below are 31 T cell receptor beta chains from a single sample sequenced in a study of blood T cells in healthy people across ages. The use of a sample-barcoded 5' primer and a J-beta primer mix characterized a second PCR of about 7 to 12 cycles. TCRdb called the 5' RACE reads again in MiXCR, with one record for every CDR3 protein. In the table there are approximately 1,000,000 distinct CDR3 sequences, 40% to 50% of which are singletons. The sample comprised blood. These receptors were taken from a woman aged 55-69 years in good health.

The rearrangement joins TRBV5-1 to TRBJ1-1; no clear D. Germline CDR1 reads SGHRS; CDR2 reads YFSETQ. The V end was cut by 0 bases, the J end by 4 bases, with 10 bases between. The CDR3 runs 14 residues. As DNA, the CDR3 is TGCGCCAGCAGCTTGGAATGGACTTCCACTGAAGCTTTCTTT. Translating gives CASSLEWTSTEAFF.

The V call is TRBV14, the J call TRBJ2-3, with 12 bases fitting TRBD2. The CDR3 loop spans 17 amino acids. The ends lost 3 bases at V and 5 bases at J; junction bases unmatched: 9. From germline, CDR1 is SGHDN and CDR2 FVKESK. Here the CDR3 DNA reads TGTGCCAGCAGCCACCGTCGGACTAGCGGGATGGAAGATACGCAGTATTTT. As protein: CASSHRRTSGMEDTQYF.

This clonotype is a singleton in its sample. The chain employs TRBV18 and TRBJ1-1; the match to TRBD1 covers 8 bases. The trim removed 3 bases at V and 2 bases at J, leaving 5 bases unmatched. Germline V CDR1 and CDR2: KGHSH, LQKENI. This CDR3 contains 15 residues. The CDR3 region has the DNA TGTGCCAGCTCACCTTACAGGGGGGATAACACTGAAGCTTTCTTT. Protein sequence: CASSPYRGDNTEAFF. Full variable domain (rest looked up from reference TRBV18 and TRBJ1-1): NAGVMQNPRHLVRRRGQEARLRCSPMKGHSHVYWYRQLPEEGLKFMVYLQKENIIDESGMPKERFSAEFPKEGPSILRIQQVVRGDSAAYFCASSPYRGDNTEAFFGQGTRLTVV.

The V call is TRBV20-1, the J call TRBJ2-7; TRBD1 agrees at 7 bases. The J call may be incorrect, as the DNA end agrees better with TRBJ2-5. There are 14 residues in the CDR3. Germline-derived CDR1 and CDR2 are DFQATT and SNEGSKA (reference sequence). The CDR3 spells CSARDVRGLETQYF. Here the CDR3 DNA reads TGCAGTGCTAGAGATGTAAGGGGGCTGGAGACCCAGTACTTC.

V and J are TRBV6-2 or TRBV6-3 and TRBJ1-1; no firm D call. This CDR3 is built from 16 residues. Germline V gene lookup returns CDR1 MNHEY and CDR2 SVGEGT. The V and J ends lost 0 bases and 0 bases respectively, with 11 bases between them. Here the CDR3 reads CASSYSVNRVNTEAFF. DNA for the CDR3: TGTGCCAGCAGTTACTCGGTTAACCGGGTGAACACTGAAGCTTTCTTT.

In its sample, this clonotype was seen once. DNA for the CDR3: TGTGCCACCAGTCGGGGATCGTTAGGGGGGGAGCTGTTTTTT. As protein: CATSRGSLGGELFF. This chain links TRBV15 with TRBJ2-2, with a weak D call TRBD2 (5 bases). Per germline, CDR1 LNHNV and CDR2 YYDKDF (reference sequence). V was trimmed by 6 bases and J by 8 bases, leaving 16 bases between them. The CDR3 length is 14 residues.

The CDR3 DNA follows: TGCAGTGCTAGAGATCCGCGAATAGCGGGAGCAGGAGAGACCCAGTACTTC. Translated, it gives CSARDPRIAGAGETQYF. The chain carries TRBV20-1 and TRBJ2-4; 9 nucleotides line up with TRBD2. The J call is doubtful: the DNA matches TRBJ2-5 better. The CDR3 covers 17 residues. Germline values: CDR1 DFQATT, CDR2 SNEGSKA (reference sequence).

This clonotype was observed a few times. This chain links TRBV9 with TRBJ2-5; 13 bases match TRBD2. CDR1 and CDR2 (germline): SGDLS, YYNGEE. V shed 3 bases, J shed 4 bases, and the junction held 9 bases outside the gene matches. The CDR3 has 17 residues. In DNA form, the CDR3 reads TGTGCCAGCAGCGCGGGGGGACTAGCGGGATACGGAGAGACCCAGTACTTC. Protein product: CASSAGGLAGYGETQYF.

The CDR3 DNA follows: TGTGCCAGCCTAGGGTCCTCTGGGGCCAACGTCCTGACTTTC. Amino acids: CASLGSSGANVLTF. The chain links TRBV9 to TRBJ2-6, with D uncertain. V lost 7 bases and J 0 bases, leaving 8 bases between the germline ends. The CDR3 is made up of 14 amino acids. Per the germline V gene, CDR1 is SGDLS and CDR2 is YYNGEE.

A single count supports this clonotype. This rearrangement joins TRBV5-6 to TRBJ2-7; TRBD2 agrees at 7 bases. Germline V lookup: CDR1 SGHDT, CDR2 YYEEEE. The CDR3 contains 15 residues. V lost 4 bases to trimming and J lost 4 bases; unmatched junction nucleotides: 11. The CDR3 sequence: CASSSPDREAYEQYF. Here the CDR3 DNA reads TGTGCCAGCAGCAGCCCAGACCGGGAGGCGTACGAGCAGTACTTC.

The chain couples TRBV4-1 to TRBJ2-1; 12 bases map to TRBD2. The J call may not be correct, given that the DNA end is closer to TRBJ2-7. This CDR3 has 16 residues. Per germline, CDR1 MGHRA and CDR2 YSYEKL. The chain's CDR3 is CASSRLAGGVHNEQYF. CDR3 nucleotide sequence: TGCGCCAGCAGCCGCCTAGCGGGAGGGGTCCACAATGAGCAGTACTTC.

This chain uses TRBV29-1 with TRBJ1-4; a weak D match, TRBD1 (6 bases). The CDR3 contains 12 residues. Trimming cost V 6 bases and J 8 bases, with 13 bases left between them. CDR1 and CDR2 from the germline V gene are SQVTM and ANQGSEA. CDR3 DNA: TGCAGCGTCTCTTTTGACAGGGAAAAACTGTTTTTT. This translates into CSVSFDREKLFF.

The CDR3: CASSLITGSEAFF. The CDR3 DNA follows: TGTGCCAGCAGCCTCATAACAGGGTCTGAAGCTTTCTTT. The rearrangement links TRBV5-5 to TRBJ1-1; the D gene is possibly TRBD1 (6 bases). CDR1 and CDR2 (germline): SGHKS, YYEKEE (reference sequence). V gave up 4 bases and J gave up 6 bases, with 13 bases separating them. The CDR3 covers 13 residues.

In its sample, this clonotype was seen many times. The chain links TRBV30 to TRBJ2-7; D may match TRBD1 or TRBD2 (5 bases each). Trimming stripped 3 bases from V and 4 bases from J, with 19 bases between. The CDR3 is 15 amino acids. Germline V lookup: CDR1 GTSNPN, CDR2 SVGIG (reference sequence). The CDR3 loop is CAWSYGTTDSYEQYF. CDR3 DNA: TGTGCCTGGAGCTATGGGACCACAGATTCGTACGAGCAGTACTTC.

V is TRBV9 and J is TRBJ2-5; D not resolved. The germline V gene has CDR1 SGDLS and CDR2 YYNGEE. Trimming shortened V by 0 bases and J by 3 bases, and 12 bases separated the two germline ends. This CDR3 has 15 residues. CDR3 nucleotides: TGTGCCAGCAGCGTAGACCCTCGTGGGGAAGAGACCCAGTACTTC. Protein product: CASSVDPRGEETQYF.

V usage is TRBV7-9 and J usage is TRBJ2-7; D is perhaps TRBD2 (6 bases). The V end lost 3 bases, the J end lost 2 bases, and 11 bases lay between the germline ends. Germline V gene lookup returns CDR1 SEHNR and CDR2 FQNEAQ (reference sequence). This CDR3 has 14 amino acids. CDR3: CASSLPVAAYEQYF. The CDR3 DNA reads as TGTGCCAGCAGCTTGCCTGTAGCGGCCTACGAGCAGTACTTC.

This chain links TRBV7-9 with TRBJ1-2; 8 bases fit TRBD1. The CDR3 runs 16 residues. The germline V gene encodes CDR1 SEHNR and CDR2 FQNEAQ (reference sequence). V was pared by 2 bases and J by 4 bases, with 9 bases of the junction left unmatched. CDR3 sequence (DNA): TGTGCCAGCAGCTTATTAGGACAGGGAGTGAGCTATGGCTACACCTTC. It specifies CASSLLGQGVSYGYTF.

CDR3 nucleotide sequence: TGTGCCAGCGGTGCCGACACCGGGGAGCTGTTTTTT. The encoded protein is CASGADTGELFF. The J gene is TRBJ2-2, the V gene TRBV21-1. TRBV21-1 is reported as a pseudogene. This CDR3 spans 12 amino acids.

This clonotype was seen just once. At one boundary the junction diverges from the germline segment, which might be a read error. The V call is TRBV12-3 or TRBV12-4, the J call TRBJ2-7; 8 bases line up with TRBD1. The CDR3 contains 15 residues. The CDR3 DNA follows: TGTGCCGGCAGCCGAACCGGACAGGGTTGGTACGAGCAGTACTTC. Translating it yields CAGSRTGQGWYEQYF.

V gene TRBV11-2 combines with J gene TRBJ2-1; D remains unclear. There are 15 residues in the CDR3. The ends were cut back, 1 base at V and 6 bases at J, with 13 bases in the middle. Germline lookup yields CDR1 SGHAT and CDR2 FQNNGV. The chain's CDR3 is CASSLGVRALNEQFF. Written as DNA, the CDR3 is TGTGCCAGCAGCTTAGGGGTTAGAGCCCTCAATGAGCAGTTCTTC.

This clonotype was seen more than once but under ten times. CDR3 coding DNA: TGTGCCAGCAGCCCGGCCGGGACTAGAGGAGGAGATACGCAGTATTTT. Translated: CASSPAGTRGGDTQYF. The chain uses TRBV7-9 and TRBJ2-3, with 8 bases lining up with TRBD2. The germline gives CDR1 SEHNR, CDR2 FQNEAQ (reference sequence). CDR3 size: 16 residues. V gave up 5 bases and J gave up 5 bases; unmatched junction bases: 12.

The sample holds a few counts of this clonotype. Here the CDR3 reads CASSVVSGTSKETQYF. The CDR3, as DNA: TGTGCCAGCAGCGTAGTCTCCGGGACTAGCAAAGAGACCCAGTACTTC. The V call is TRBV7-8, the J call TRBJ2-5, with 9 bases matching TRBD2. V gave up 5 bases and J gave up 3 bases; unmatched junction bases: 10. Looked up from germline, CDR1 is SGHVS and CDR2 is FQNEAQ. The CDR3 covers 16 residues.

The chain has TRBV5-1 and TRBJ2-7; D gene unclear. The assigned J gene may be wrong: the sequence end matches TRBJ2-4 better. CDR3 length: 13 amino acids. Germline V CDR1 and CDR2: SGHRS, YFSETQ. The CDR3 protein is CASSLPQINIQYF. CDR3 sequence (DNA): TGCGCCAGCAGCTTGCCACAGATCAACATTCAGTACTTC.

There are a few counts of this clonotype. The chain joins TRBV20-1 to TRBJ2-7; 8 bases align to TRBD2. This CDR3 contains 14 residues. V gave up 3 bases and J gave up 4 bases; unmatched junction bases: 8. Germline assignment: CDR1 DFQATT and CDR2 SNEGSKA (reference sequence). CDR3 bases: TGCAGTGCTAGGGGGACTAGGGTCGCGTACGAGCAGTACTTC. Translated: CSARGTRVAYEQYF.

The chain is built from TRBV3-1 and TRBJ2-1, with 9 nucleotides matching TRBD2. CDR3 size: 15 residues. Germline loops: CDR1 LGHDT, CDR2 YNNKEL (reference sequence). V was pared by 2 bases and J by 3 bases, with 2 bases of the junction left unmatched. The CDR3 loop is CASSQRLAVYNEQFF. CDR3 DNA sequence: TGTGCCAGCAGCCAACGACTAGCGGTCTACAATGAGCAGTTCTTC.

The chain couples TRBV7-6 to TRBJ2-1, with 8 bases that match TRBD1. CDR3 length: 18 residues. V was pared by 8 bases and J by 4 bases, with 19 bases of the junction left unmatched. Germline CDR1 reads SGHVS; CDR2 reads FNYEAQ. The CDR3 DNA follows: TGTGCCAGCGGAAGCCCCTCGGAGACAGGGGATTGGTACAATGAGCAGTTCTTC. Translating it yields CASGSPSETGDWYNEQFF.

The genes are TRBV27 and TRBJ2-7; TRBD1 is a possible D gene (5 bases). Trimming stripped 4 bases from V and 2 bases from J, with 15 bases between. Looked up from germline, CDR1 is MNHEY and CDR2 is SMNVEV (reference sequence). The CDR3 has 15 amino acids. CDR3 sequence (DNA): TGTGCCAGCAGTTATGGACAAACCCTTCCCTACGAGCAGTACTTC. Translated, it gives CASSYGQTLPYEQYF.

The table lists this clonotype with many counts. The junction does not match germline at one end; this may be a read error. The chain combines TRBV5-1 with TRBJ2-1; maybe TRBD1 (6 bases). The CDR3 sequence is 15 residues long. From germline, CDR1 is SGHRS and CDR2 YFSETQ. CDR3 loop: CASSLTDSSYNEQFF. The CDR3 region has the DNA TGTGCCAGCAGCTTAACGGACAGCTCCTACAATGAGCAGTTCTTC.

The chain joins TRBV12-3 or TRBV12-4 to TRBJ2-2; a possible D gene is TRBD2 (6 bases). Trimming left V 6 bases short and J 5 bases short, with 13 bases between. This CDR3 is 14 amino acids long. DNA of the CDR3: TGTGCCAGCAGCCCTAGCGAAGGGACCGGGGAGCTGTTTTTT. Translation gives CASSPSEGTGELFF.

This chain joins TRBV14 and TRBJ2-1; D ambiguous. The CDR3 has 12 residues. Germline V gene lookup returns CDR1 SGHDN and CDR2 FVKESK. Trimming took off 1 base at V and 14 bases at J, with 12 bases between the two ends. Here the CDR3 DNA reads TGTGCCAGCAGCCAAGGTTGGTCCGCCGAGTTCTTC. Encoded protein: CASSQGWSAEFF.

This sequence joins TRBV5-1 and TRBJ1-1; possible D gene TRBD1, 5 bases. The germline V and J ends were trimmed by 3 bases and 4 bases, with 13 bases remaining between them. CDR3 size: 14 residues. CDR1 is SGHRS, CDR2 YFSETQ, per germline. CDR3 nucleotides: TGCGCCAGCAGCTCGGGTGGGGGGATCACTGAAGCTTTCTTT. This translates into CASSSGGGITEAFF.